A single sample is the source of the 18 T cell receptor beta chains below, sequenced in a study of cytomegalovirus exposure and HLA in healthy donors. This PCR relied on a set of 60 Vbeta primers and 13 Jbeta primers. Measured with immunoSEQ multiplex PCR; TCRdb has only the in-frame clones, and not every one. The data contain under 150,000 clones, 75% to 90% of them seen just once; the ten biggest clones take up over 4.5%. Sequences were obtained from PBMCs. These receptors were obtained from a woman aged 40-49 years in good health and CMV-seropositive.

The rearrangement uses TRBV4-2 and TRBJ2-2; 11 bases align to TRBD2. V lost 4 bases to trimming and J lost 7 bases; unmatched junction nucleotides: 14. Germline values: CDR1 LGHNA, CDR2 YNFKEQ. This CDR3 comprises 18 residues. The CDR3 DNA sequence: TGTGCCAGCAGCCCGGGCGGGAATAGCGGGGGGGCCGGCGGGGAGCTGTTTTTT. This translates into CASSPGGNSGGAGGELFF.

V and J are TRBV7-9 and TRBJ2-5, with 7 bases that match TRBD1. Unmatched junction bases numbered 4, after V lost 1 base and J lost 2 bases. Per germline, CDR1 SEHNR and CDR2 FQNEAQ (reference sequence). The CDR3 is 15 amino acids. DNA of the CDR3: TGTGCCAGCAGCTTAGAGGGGACAGCGCAAGAGACCCAGTACTTC. It translates to CASSLEGTAQETQYF. Drawing the rest from reference TRBV7-9 and TRBJ2-5, the complete variable domain is DTGVSQNPRHKITKRGQNVTFRCDPISEHNRLYWYRQTLGQGPEFLTYFQNEAQLEKSRLLSDRFSAERPKGSFSTLEIQRTEQGDSAMYLCASSLEGTAQETQYFGPGTRLLVL.

The chain uses TRBV9 and TRBJ2-2; TRBD2 might be the D (5 bases). The V gene lost 0 bases and the J gene lost 5 bases, with 14 bases spanning the gap. This CDR3 has 16 amino acids. CDR1 and CDR2 from the germline V gene are SGDLS and YYNGEE. CDR3: CASSVVPTTGTGELFF. The CDR3 DNA reads TGTGCCAGCAGCGTAGTCCCGACGACGGGGACCGGGGAGCTGTTTTTT. The variable domain in full, completed from reference TRBV9 and TRBJ2-2, reads DSGVTQTPKHLITATGQRVTLRCSPRSGDLSVYWYQQSLDQGLQFLIQYYNGEERAKGNILERFSAQQFPDLHSELNLSSLELGDSALYFCASSVVPTTGTGELFFGEGSRLTVL.

The J gene is TRBJ2-7, the V gene TRBV27; D remains ambiguous. V was cut by 5 bases and J by 7 bases, with 12 bases left in between. Germline CDR1 MNHEY, CDR2 SMNVEV (reference sequence). The CDR3 is made up of 12 amino acids. CDR3 in amino acids: CASSPGLLEQYF. The CDR3 DNA follows: TGTGCCAGCAGTCCGGGTCTTCTGGAGCAGTACTTC.

J is TRBJ1-1 and V is TRBV7-2, with 9 bases identical to TRBD1. Trimming took 5 bases from V and 1 from J; bases not matched to a gene: 2. Germline CDR1 reads SGHTA; CDR2 reads FQGNSA. CDR3 length equals 14 residues. In DNA, the CDR3 is TGTGCCAGCAGCATGGGACAGGGGAACACTGAAGCTTTCTTT. Its protein is CASSMGQGNTEAFF.

The chain joins TRBV9 to TRBJ2-3; 12 nucleotides agree with TRBD2. With V trimmed by 3 bases and J by 4 bases, 9 bases remained unmatched. CDR1 is SGDLS, CDR2 YYNGEE, per germline. The CDR3 has 17 amino acids. This CDR3 reads CASSAWARTSGADTQYF. Here the CDR3 DNA reads TGTGCCAGCAGCGCTTGGGCGAGGACTAGCGGGGCAGATACGCAGTATTTT. The full variable domain, its missing parts supplied by reference TRBV9 and TRBJ2-3, is DSGVTQTPKHLITATGQRVTLRCSPRSGDLSVYWYQQSLDQGLQFLIQYYNGEERAKGNILERFSAQQFPDLHSELNLSSLELGDSALYFCASSAWARTSGADTQYFGPGTRLTVL.

The gene calls are TRBV9 and TRBJ1-2; 7 bases are a match to TRBD1. CDR3 length: 12 residues. Trimming at V came to 3 bases and at J to 10 bases, leaving 6 bases not matched to a gene. Germline CDR1 reads SGDLS; CDR2 reads YYNGEE. As DNA, the CDR3 is TGTGCCAGCAGCGGGACAGGTACGGACTACACCTTC. This encodes CASSGTGTDYTF. The full variable domain, with the rest looked up from reference TRBV9 and TRBJ1-2, is DSGVTQTPKHLITATGQRVTLRCSPRSGDLSVYWYQQSLDQGLQFLIQYYNGEERAKGNILERFSAQQFPDLHSELNLSSLELGDSALYFCASSGTGTDYTFGSGTRLTVV.

The gene calls are TRBV27 and TRBJ1-2; no clear D. The CDR3 loop spans 13 amino acids. Germline lookup yields CDR1 MNHEY and CDR2 SMNVEV (reference sequence). Trimming removed 6 bases at V and 7 bases at J, with 15 bases between. In nucleotides, the CDR3 is TGTGCCAGCAGGCCCCCAGACCCTAGTGGCTACACCTTC. This translates into CASRPPDPSGYTF.

The chain employs TRBV7-8 and TRBJ2-5, with 11 nucleotides matching TRBD2. Germline V gene data show CDR1 as SGHVS and CDR2 as FQNEAQ. The CDR3 is 16 amino acids. V was pared by 1 base and J by 9 bases, with 10 bases of the junction left unmatched. CDR3: CASSLEGLAGGFAQYF. The CDR3, as DNA: TGTGCCAGCAGCTTAGAAGGGCTAGCGGGGGGATTTGCCCAGTACTTC.

On this clone itself: An end of the junction does not agree with germline; a read error may underlie this. J is TRBJ1-1 and V is TRBV6-1; weak D call: TRBD1 (5 bases). Germline V gene data show CDR1 as MNHNS and CDR2 as SASEGT. The CDR3 covers 13 residues. The CDR3 DNA follows: TGTGCCAGCAGCGAAGGACAAGCCACTGAAGCTTTCTTT. This encodes CASSEGQATEAFF.

The J gene is TRBJ1-2, the V gene TRBV28, with D possibly TRBD1 on 6 matching bases. The CDR3 runs to 12 residues. The V end was cut by 6 bases, the J end by 6 bases, with 11 bases between. Germline assignment: CDR1 MDHEN and CDR2 SYDVKM. The CDR3 DNA is TGTGCCAGCAGGGAGGGGGGGGATGGCTACACCTTC. Protein sequence: CASREGGDGYTF.

The chain links TRBV14 to TRBJ1-4, with D perhaps matching TRBD1 (6 bases). CDR1 and CDR2 (germline): SGHDN, FVKESK. With 1 base removed from V and 5 bases from J, the gap between germline ends came to 17 bases. CDR3 length: 17 amino acids. The CDR3 DNA follows: TGTGCCAGCAGCCAAGCTTCACAGGGAAGGTTAAATGAAAAACTGTTTTTT. This translates into CASSQASQGRLNEKLFF.

This chain joins TRBV5-6 and TRBJ2-2; a possible D gene is TRBD2 (5 bases). This CDR3 comprises 15 residues. Trimming took off 6 bases at V and 3 bases at J, with 15 bases between the two ends. CDR1 and CDR2 from the germline V gene are SGHDT and YYEEEE. The CDR3 nucleotides read TGTGCCAGCACCCGTGATAGCGAGGACACCGGGGAGCTGTTTTTT. It yields the protein CASTRDSEDTGELFF.

The chain has TRBV19 and TRBJ2-2; 7 positions match TRBD1. V was clipped by 8 bases and J by 4 bases; unmatched bases: 13. The CDR3 consists of 16 residues. Germline lookup yields CDR1 LNHDA and CDR2 SQIVND (reference sequence). The CDR3 sequence is CASQTGPSTVTGELFF. Here the CDR3 DNA reads TGTGCCAGTCAGACAGGGCCTTCCACGGTCACCGGGGAGCTGTTTTTT.

The chain carries TRBV10-1 and TRBJ2-3; D perhaps matches TRBD2 (5 bases). Germline assignment: CDR1 WNHNN and CDR2 SYGVQD (reference sequence). Deletions cut 2 bases from V and 0 bases from J, with 6 bases between. CDR3 length equals 14 residues. CDR3 sequence: CASSEGESTDTQYF. For the CDR3, the DNA is TGCGCCAGCAGTGAGGGGGAGAGCACAGATACGCAGTATTTT.

Only one count was recorded for this clone. The V call is TRBV6-1, the J call TRBJ2-1, with 8 bases identical to TRBD2. This CDR3 comprises 15 residues. Germline V CDR1 and CDR2: MNHNS, SASEGT. V was pared by 5 bases and J by 7 bases, with 10 bases of the junction left unmatched. CDR3 in DNA: TGTGCCAGCAGTACCGGGAGGGCCCCTAGGAATGAGCAGTTCTTC. Translating it yields CASSTGRAPRNEQFF.

The V call is TRBV28, the J call TRBJ1-2; D might be TRBD1 (5 bases). The CDR3 has 15 residues. Trimming stripped 1 base from V and 0 bases from J, with 9 bases between. Germline-derived CDR1 and CDR2 are MDHEN and SYDVKM. The CDR3 DNA reads TGTGCCAGCAGTTTATCGGTAGGGGCTAACTATGGCTACACCTTC. Translated, it gives CASSLSVGANYGYTF.

CDR3 coding DNA: TGTGCCAGCAGCTTAAAGCAGAACACTGAAGCTTTCTTT. It translates to CASSLKQNTEAFF. This chain joins TRBV7-8 and TRBJ1-1; no definite D call. V lost 2 bases and J lost 1, with 5 bases in between. Per the germline V gene, CDR1 is SGHVS and CDR2 is FQNEAQ. CDR3 length equals 13 residues. The whole variable domain, filled in from reference TRBV7-8 and TRBJ1-1, reads GAGVSQSPRYKVAKRGQDVALRCDPISGHVSLFWYQQALGQGPEFLTYFQNEAQLDKSGLPSDRFFAERPEGSVSTLKIQRTQQEDSAVYLCASSLKQNTEAFFGQGTRLTVV.